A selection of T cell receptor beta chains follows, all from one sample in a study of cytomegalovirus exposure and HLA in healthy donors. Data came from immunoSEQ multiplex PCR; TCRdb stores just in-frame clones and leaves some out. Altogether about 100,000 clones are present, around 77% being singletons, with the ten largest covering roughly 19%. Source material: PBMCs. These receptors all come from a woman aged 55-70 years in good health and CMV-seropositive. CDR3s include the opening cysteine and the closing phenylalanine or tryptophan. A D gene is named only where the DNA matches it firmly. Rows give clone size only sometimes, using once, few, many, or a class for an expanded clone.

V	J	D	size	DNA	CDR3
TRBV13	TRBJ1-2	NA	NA	TGTGCCAGCAGCCGCACCGGCAGGCTCAGCTATGGCTACACCTTC	CASSRTGRLSYGYTF
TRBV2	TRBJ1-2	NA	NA	TGTGCCAGCAGTCGCGATAACTATGGCTACACCTTC	CASSRDNYGYTF
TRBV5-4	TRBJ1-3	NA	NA	TGTGCCAGCAGCTTGGATCAGGGATTAGGGGGAAACACCATATATTTT	CASSLDQGLGGNTIYF
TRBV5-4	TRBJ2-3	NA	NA	TGTGCCAGCAGCTTGGCGGGGAGCTTGCCAGATACGCAGTATTTT	CASSLAGSLPDTQYF
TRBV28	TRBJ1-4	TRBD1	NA	TGTGCCAGCAGTCGAGGGGACAGGGTAGAATCCGAAAAACTGTTTTTT	CASSRGDRVESEKLFF
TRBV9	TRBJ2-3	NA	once	TGTGCCAGCAGCGTAGTGGGGGCCCATGGCACAGATACGCAGTATTTT	CASSVVGAHGTDTQYF
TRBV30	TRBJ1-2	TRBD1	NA	TGTGCCTGGAGTCCAATGGGGACAGGGCTCTATGGCTACACCTTC	CAWSPMGTGLYGYTF
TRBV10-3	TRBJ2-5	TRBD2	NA	TGTGCCATCAGTGACCTAGCGGGAGTTGAGACCCAGTACTTC	CAISDLAGVETQYF
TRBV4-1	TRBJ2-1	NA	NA	TGCGCCAGCAGCCGGGGGACTCTCTCCTACAATGAGCAGTTCTTC	CASSRGTLSYNEQFF
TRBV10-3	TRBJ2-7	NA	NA	TGTGCCATCAGACAGGGACGGGAGCAGTACTTC	CAIRQGREQYF
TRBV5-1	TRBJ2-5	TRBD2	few	TGCGCCAGCTCGAGCCTCGCTAGCGGGACGCAAGAGACCCAGTACTTC	CASSSLASGTQETQYF
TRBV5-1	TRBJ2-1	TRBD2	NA	TGCGCCAGCAGCTTGGCCGGGAGCAGGAAGACTAGCCCCCACAATGAGCAGTTCTTC	CASSLAGSRKTSPHNEQFF
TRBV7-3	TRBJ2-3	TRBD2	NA	TGTGCCAGCAGCGCGGGACTAGCGGGAGGGCGCGATACGCAGTATTTT	CASSAGLAGGRDTQYF
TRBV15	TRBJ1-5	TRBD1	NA	TGTGCCACCAGCGTACCCCGGGACAGGGGCGTCAGCAATCAGCCCCAGCATTTT	CATSVPRDRGVSNQPQHF
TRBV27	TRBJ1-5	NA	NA	TGTGCCAGCAGTTTATCGCAGGGCCAGCCCCAGCATTTT	CASSLSQGQPQHF
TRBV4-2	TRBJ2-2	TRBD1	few	TGTGCCAGCAGCCAAGCCCAGGGGGTTCAGGGCGGGGAGCTGTTTTTT	CASSQAQGVQGGELFF
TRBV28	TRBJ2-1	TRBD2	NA	TGTGCCAGCACCATACTAGCGGGAGGCGCCAATGAGCAGTTCTTC	CASTILAGGANEQFF
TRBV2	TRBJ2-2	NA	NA	TGTGCCAGCAGTGAATATTGGGGGCATGATAACACCGGGGAGCTGTTTTTT	CASSEYWGHDNTGELFF
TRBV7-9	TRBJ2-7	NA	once	TGTGCCAGCAGCCCCAGGGTCTCCTACGAGCAGTACTTC	CASSPRVSYEQYF
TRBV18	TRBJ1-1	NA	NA	TGTGCCAGCTCACCGGTGCGGGACACTGAAGCTTTCTTT	CASSPVRDTEAFF
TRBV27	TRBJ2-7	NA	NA	TGTGCCAGCAGTTTATGGGGGGTAGGTTACGAGCAGTACTTC	CASSLWGVGYEQYF
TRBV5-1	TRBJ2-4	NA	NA	TGCGCCAGCAGCTTAGGGACTTCGGCCAAAAACATTCAGTACTTC	CASSLGTSAKNIQYF